This section outlines one T cell receptor beta chain sequence together with its context. The sample is drawn from a study of blood T cell repertoires in COVID-19. The germline CDR1 and CDR2 sequences are SQVTM and ANQGSEA. The CDR3 contains 16 residues. V shed 5 bases and J shed 0 bases, with 19 bases lying between them. TCRdb keeps only in-frame clones here, not all; method: immunoSEQ multiplex PCR. The sample shows 310,000 or so clones, approximately 88% of them seen only once. This receptor was obtained from a woman aged 18-35 years who had recovered from COVID-19. The J gene is TRBJ1-2, the V gene TRBV29-1; D possibly corresponds to TRBD1 (5 bases). Sequencing was done on a sample of PBMCs or T cells enriched from blood (not recorded which). DNA for the CDR3: TGCAGCGTTTTACCACACCAGGGTCCAGCTAACTATGGCTACACCTTC. It encodes CSVLPHQGPANYGYTF.